Reported below is one T cell receptor (beta chain). Its target is unknown. This sample is drawn from a study of cytomegalovirus exposure and HLA in healthy donors. Profiling relied on immunoSEQ multiplex PCR, and the TCRdb table lists in-frame clones only, not all of them. The data contain about 200,000 clones, 80% to 90% of them seen just once; the ten biggest clones take up less than 1.5%. V lost 4 bases, J lost 7 bases, and 12 bases lay in between. Per germline, CDR1 SGDLS and CDR2 YYNGEE. The CDR3 totals 14 residues. The donors were members of the validation cohort, which comprised more than 90 subjects and was separate from the first cohort of roughly 700 subjects. Study observations and caveats: Accounts indicate the classifier identified cytomegalovirus status with strong specificity and sensitivity. Rarity marked most TCR sequences, yet some public TCRs occurred in many donors.

The sample consisted of PBMCs. The chain recombines TRBV9 with TRBJ1-6, with D perhaps matching TRBD1 (6 bases). The source is a woman aged 25-40 years in good health and CMV-seronegative. Here the CDR3 DNA reads TGTGCCAGCAGCTATGGGACACAGAATTCACCCCTCCACTTT. Translated, it gives CASSYGTQNSPLHF.